These T cell receptor beta chains were read from a single sample in a study of blood T cell repertoires in COVID-19. Libraries were prepared by immunoSEQ multiplex PCR; TCRdb keeps only in-frame clonotypes and omits some of them. Here the sample spans 150,000 to 200,000 clones, about 84% being singletons. Material: peripheral blood. All receptors derive from a woman aged 25-40 years with acute or convalescent COVID-19. Both conserved end residues are part of each CDR3. The D gene is left open where the match is weak. Clone size is given for some rows only: seen once, a few or many times, or a class if the clone is expanded.

D	size	V	J	CDR3	DNA
.	.	TRBV28	TRBJ1-2	CASSLSSYGYTF	TGTGCCAGCAGTTTATCCAGCTATGGCTACACCTTC
.	.	TRBV7-9	TRBJ2-1	CASSLYQGDEQFF	TGTGCCAGCAGCCTATACCAGGGCGATGAGCAGTTCTTC
.	.	TRBV28	TRBJ2-2	CASSLHKGGGINTGELFF	TGTGCCAGCAGTTTACACAAGGGAGGCGGGATAAACACCGGGGAGCTGTTTTTT
TRBD1	.	TRBV2	TRBJ1-1	CASSEDRGKFSEAFF	TGTGCCAGCAGTGAGGACAGGGGGAAATTCTCTGAAGCTTTCTTT
.	.	TRBV2	TRBJ2-7	CASSVAQAAEQYF	TGTGCCAGCAGTGTCGCCCAAGCCGCCGAGCAGTACTTC
TRBD2	once	TRBV28	TRBJ2-5	CASSLSTGGRETQYF	TGTGCCAGCAGTTTATCTACGGGAGGGAGGGAGACCCAGTACTTC
.	.	TRBV6-4	TRBJ1-1	CASSAATGGFTEAFF	TGTGCCAGCAGTGCAGCGACAGGCGGGTTCACTGAAGCTTTCTTT
TRBD2	.	TRBV6-4	TRBJ2-1	CASSETSGGLGGEQFF	TGTGCCAGCAGCGAGACTAGCGGGGGTCTAGGGGGTGAGCAGTTCTTC
.	.	TRBV3-1/TRBV3-2	TRBJ1-1	CASSQDLRGRAFF	TGTGCCAGCAGCCAAGATCTTCGGGGGAGGGCTTTCTTT
.	.	TRBV4-3	TRBJ1-4	CASSPTPVGGEKLFF	TGCGCCAGCAGCCCAACCCCCGTGGGGGGTGAAAAACTGTTTTTT
.	.	TRBV5-1	TRBJ2-3	CASSLNTGSTDTQYF	TGCGCCAGCAGCTTAAATACAGGGAGCACAGATACGCAGTATTTT
.	.	TRBV7-2	TRBJ1-3	CASSPFGNTIYF	TGTGCCAGCAGCCCATTCGGAAACACCATATATTTT
.	once	TRBV27	TRBJ1-6	CASSLFGSGDNSPLHF	TGTGCCAGCAGTTTATTTGGCTCGGGGGATAATTCACCCCTCCACTTT
.	.	TRBV30	TRBJ1-1	CAWKVQRRTGEAFF	TGTGCCTGGAAAGTGCAGAGGAGAACAGGTGAAGCTTTCTTT
TRBD1	once	TRBV6-5	TRBJ1-3	CASRTGVAGNTIYF	TGTGCCAGTCGGACAGGGGTAGCTGGAAACACCATATATTTT
TRBD1	few	TRBV6-2/TRBV6-3	TRBJ2-2	CASSYSGTGAFRELFF	TGTGCCAGCAGTTACTCGGGGACAGGGGCCTTCCGGGAGCTGTTTTTT
.	.	TRBV7-9	TRBJ1-2	CASSPGAGNYGYTF	TGTGCCAGCAGCCCCGGTGCGGGTAACTATGGCTACACCTTC
.	.	TRBV5-6	TRBJ1-4	CASSLIATNEKLFF	TGTGCCAGCAGCCTTATCGCAACTAATGAAAAACTGTTTTTT
TRBD2	.	TRBV27	TRBJ2-3	CATSKREARADTQYF	TGTGCCACCTCCAAGCGGGAGGCGAGAGCAGATACGCAGTATTTT
.	.	TRBV19	TRBJ1-1	CASSIGQFHMNTEAFF	TGTGCCAGTAGTATAGGACAGTTCCACATGAACACTGAAGCTTTCTTT
TRBD1	.	TRBV30	TRBJ1-4	CAWRTGSNEKLFF	TGTGCCTGGAGGACAGGGAGTAATGAAAAACTGTTTTTT
.	.	TRBV19	TRBJ1-6	CASNNRANSPLHF	TGTGCCAGTAATAACAGGGCTAATTCACCCCTCCACTTT
TRBD2	.	TRBV28	TRBJ2-7	CASRRSGRADEQYF	TGTGCCAGCAGGCGTAGCGGGAGGGCCGACGAGCAGTACTTC
TRBD2	.	TRBV27	TRBJ2-1	CASSFFGLAGDDNEQFF	TGTGCCAGCAGTTTTTTTGGACTAGCGGGAGATGACAATGAGCAGTTCTTC
TRBD1	.	TRBV7-8	TRBJ2-1	CASSLGQGANDEQFF	TGTGCCAGCAGCTTAGGGCAGGGGGCGAACGATGAGCAGTTCTTC
.	.	TRBV30	TRBJ2-5	CAWKAGQETQYF	TGTGCCTGGAAGGCGGGCCAAGAGACCCAGTACTTC
TRBD1	.	TRBV29-1	TRBJ1-3	CSVEDLRTGSGNTIYF	TGCAGCGTTGAAGATCTAAGGACAGGGTCAGGAAACACCATATATTTT
.	.	TRBV7-9	TRBJ2-7	CASSYRPPWMAGTPGEQYF	TGTGCCAGCAGCTACCGCCCCCCCTGGATGGCGGGAACGCCTGGCGAGCAGTACTTC
TRBD2	.	TRBV27	TRBJ2-2	CASSFLGGRGTGELFF	TGTGCCAGCAGTTTTCTGGGAGGGAGGGGAACCGGGGAGCTGTTTTTT
TRBD1	once	TRBV6-6	TRBJ2-5	CASGDSQETQYF	TGTGCCAGCGGGGACAGCCAAGAGACCCAGTACTTC
TRBD2	.	TRBV4-2	TRBJ2-7	CASSQVSSGPSYEQYF	TGTGCCAGCAGCCAAGTGTCTAGCGGGCCATCCTACGAGCAGTACTTC
.	.	TRBV6-6	TRBJ2-7	CASSSRHEQYF	TGTGCCAGCTCTAGCCGCCACGAGCAGTACTTC